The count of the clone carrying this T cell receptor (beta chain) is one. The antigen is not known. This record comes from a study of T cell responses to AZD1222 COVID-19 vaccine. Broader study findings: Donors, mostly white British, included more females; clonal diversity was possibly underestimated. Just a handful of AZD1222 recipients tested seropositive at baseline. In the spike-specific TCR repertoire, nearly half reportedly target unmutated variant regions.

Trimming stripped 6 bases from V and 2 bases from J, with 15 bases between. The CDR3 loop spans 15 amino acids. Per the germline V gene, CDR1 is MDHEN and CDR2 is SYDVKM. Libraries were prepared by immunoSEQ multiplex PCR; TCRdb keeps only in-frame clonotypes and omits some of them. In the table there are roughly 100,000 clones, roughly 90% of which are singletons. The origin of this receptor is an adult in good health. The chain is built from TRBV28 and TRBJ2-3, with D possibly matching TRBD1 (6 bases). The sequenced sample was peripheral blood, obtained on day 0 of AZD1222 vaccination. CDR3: CASSPTGIYTDTQYF. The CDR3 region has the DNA TGTGCCAGCAGCCCTACAGGGATCTACACAGATACGCAGTATTTT. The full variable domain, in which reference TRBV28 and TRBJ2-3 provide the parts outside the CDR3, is DVKVTQSSRYLVKRTGEKVFLECVQDMDHENMFWYRQDPGLGLRLIYFSYDVKMKEKGDIPEGYSVSREKKERFSLILESASTNQTSMYLCASSPTGIYTDTQYFGPGTRLTVL.